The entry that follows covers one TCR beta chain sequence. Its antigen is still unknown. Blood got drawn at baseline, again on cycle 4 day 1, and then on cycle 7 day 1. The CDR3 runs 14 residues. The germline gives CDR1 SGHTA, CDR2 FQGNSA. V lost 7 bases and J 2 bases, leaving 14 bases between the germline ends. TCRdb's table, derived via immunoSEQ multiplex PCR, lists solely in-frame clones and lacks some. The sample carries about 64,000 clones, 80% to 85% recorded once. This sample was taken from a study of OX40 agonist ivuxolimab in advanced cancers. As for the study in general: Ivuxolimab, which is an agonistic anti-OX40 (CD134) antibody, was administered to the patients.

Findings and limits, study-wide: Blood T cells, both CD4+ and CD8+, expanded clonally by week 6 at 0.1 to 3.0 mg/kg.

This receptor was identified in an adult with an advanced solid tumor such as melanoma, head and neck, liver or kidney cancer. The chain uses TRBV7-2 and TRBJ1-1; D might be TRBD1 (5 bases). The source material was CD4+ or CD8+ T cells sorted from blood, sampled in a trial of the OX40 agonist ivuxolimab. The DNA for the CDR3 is TGTGCCAGCACCCTGGCGGGGCTAAACACTGAAGCTTTCTTT. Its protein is CASTLAGLNTEAFF.